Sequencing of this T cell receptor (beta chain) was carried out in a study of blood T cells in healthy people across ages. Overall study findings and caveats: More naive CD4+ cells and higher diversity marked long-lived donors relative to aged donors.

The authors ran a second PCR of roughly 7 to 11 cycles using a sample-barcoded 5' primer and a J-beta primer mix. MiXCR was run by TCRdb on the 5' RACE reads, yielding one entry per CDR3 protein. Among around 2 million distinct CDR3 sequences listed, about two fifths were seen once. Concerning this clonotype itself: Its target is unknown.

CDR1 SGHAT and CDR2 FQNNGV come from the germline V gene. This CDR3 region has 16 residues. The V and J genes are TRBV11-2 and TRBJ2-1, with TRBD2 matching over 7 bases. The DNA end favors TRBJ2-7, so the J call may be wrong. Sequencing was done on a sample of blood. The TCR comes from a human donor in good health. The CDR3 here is CASSLAGGLQYNEQYF. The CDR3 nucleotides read TGTGCCAGCAGCTTAGCTGGGGGACTACAATACAATGAGCAGTACTTC.